A single sample gave rise to the 18 T cell receptor beta chains below, sequenced in a study of PD-L1 blockade in urothelial cancer (dated by TCRdb to about 2017). Libraries were built with the immunoSEQ multiplex PCR assay. Drawn from immuneACCESS, this table holds only the in-frame rearrangements with V and J called that TCRdb kept. Clones are partly lost; checked studies trace under half to an unresolved V gene and leave the rest unexplained. The sample contains 55,000 or so clones, approximately 84% of them found a single time. The ten largest clones represent 5.5% to 7.5% of the sample. Specimen: PBMCs, collected around atezolizumab (anti-PD-L1) treatment. The receptors shown here come from a man in his forties or fifties with urothelial cancer.

The chain couples TRBV4-1 to TRBJ2-7; no clear D gene. The CDR3 totals 12 residues. Per germline, CDR1 MGHRA and CDR2 YSYEKL. V was shortened by 6 bases and J by 1 base, with 7 bases between the two germline ends. CDR3 sequence (DNA): TGCGCCAGCAGTGGCAGTTCCTACGAGCAGTACTTC. Translating it yields CASSGSSYEQYF.

This chain uses TRBV29-1 with TRBJ2-1, with 11 bases aligning to TRBD2. The CDR3 spans 14 residues. CDR1 SQVTM and CDR2 ANQGSEA come from the germline V gene. Losses at the gene ends were 6 bases for V and 4 bases for J; bases not matched to a gene: 5. The CDR3 loop reads CSVKRLAGYNEQFF. Here the CDR3 DNA reads TGCAGCGTGAAAAGACTAGCGGGATACAATGAGCAGTTCTTC.

The chain couples TRBV11-2 to TRBJ1-1, with 10 nucleotides matching TRBD1. Losses at the gene ends were 1 base for V and 8 bases for J; bases not matched to a gene: 7. The germline V gene encodes CDR1 SGHAT and CDR2 FQNNGV. There are 15 residues in the CDR3. As DNA, the CDR3 is TGTGCCAGCAGCTTAGTGTTGGGGACAGGGGCCGAAGCTTTCTTT. This translates into CASSLVLGTGAEAFF.

This chain connects TRBV6-5 to TRBJ2-4, with D possibly matching TRBD1 (6 bases). This CDR3 region has 13 residues. The V and J ends lost 5 bases and 3 bases respectively, with 8 bases between them. CDR1 is MNHEY and CDR2 is SVGAGI in the germline V gene. The CDR3 here is CASSRGGKNIQYF. The CDR3 coding sequence is TGTGCCAGCAGTCGAGGGGGCAAAAACATTCAGTACTTC.

The CDR3 nucleotides read TGCGCCAGCAGCCAAGTAGGGGGCGGTTACAATGAGCAGTTCTTC. Translating gives CASSQVGGGYNEQFF. The chain has TRBV4-1 and TRBJ2-1; 7 bases are a match to TRBD1. CDR3 length: 15 residues. Germline V CDR1 and CDR2: MGHRA, YSYEKL. Unmatched junction bases numbered 4, after V lost 1 base and J lost 4 bases.

In DNA form, the CDR3 reads TGTGCCAGCAGCTTAGGGCAGGGAAGGAACAATGAGCAGTTCTTC. Residues: CASSLGQGRNNEQFF. The chain employs TRBV7-3 and TRBJ2-1, with D maybe TRBD1 (5 bases). The CDR3 covers 15 residues. V gave up 2 bases and J gave up 5 bases, with 13 bases separating them. Germline values: CDR1 SGHTA, CDR2 FQGTGA.

The rearrangement uses TRBV28 and TRBJ1-2, with TRBD1 identical over 8 bases. The ends lost 8 bases at V and 7 bases at J; junction bases unmatched: 6. Germline V gene data show CDR1 as MDHEN and CDR2 as SYDVKM. CDR3 length: 12 amino acids. The CDR3 is CASLQGVSGYTF. In nucleotides, the CDR3 is TGTGCCAGCCTACAGGGGGTGTCTGGCTACACCTTC.

This chain links TRBV5-4 with TRBJ2-1; D possibly corresponds to TRBD2 (6 bases). V was clipped by 4 bases and J by 5 bases, with 19 bases between them. The CDR3 runs 16 residues. Per the germline V gene, CDR1 is SGHNT and CDR2 is YYREEE (reference sequence). The CDR3 bases are TGTGCCAGCAGCCCCCCTGGGCTAGCGAAAAACAATGAGCAGTTCTTC. This codes for CASSPPGLAKNNEQFF.

This chain links TRBV18 with TRBJ2-7; 8 bases are shared with TRBD1. V lost 6 bases to trimming and J lost 0 bases; unmatched junction nucleotides: 7. The germline V gene encodes CDR1 KGHSH and CDR2 LQKENI. The CDR3 contains 15 residues. CDR3 sequence (DNA): TGTGCCAGCTCGCCGACAGGGGAGAGCTCCTACGAGCAGTACTTC. This sequence encodes CASSPTGESSYEQYF.

This clone was seen a handful of times. The V gene is TRBV6-5, the J gene TRBJ1-5; no clear D gene. The CDR3 loop spans 12 amino acids. V was shortened by 4 bases and J by 5 bases, with 6 bases between the two germline ends. From germline, CDR1 is MNHEY and CDR2 SVGAGI. CDR3 DNA sequence: TGTGCCAGCAGTTCCACAGATCAGCCCCAGCATTTT. It codes for CASSSTDQPQHF.

The chain employs TRBV10-3 and TRBJ1-1; D uncertain. The CDR3 sequence is 13 residues long. The germline V gene encodes CDR1 ENHRY and CDR2 SYGVKD. V lost 3 bases, J lost 1 base, and 6 bases lay in between. CDR3 region: CAISETENTEAFF. The CDR3 DNA is TGTGCCATCAGTGAAACAGAGAACACTGAAGCTTTCTTT.

This clone appeared once. V gene TRBV18 combines with J gene TRBJ1-4; D gene uncertain. The CDR3 extends over 13 amino acids. The germline V gene has CDR1 KGHSH and CDR2 LQKENI. Trimming took 6 bases from V and 2 from J, leaving 7 bases between them. CDR3 loop: CASSHGTNEKLFF. DNA of the CDR3: TGTGCCAGCTCCCACGGGACTAATGAAAAACTGTTTTTT.

This clone came up once. The V gene is TRBV30, the J gene TRBJ1-1; possibly TRBD1 for D (5 bases). Germline-derived CDR1 and CDR2 are GTSNPN and SVGIG (reference sequence). The CDR3 runs 15 residues. The V gene lost 2 bases and the J gene lost 1 base, with 14 bases spanning the gap. In nucleotides, the CDR3 is TGTGCCTGGAGTCCGATGGGACTCGCGAACACTGAAGCTTTCTTT. Its protein product is CAWSPMGLANTEAFF. Filled out from reference TRBV30 and TRBJ1-1, the complete variable domain reads SQTIHQWPATLVQPVGSPLSLECTVEGTSNPNLYWYRQAAGRGLQLLFYSVGIGQISSEVPQNLSASRPQDRQFILSSKKLLLSDSGFYLCAWSPMGLANTEAFFGQGTRLTVV.

This clone was observed a single time. The chain carries TRBV5-4 and TRBJ1-4; D uncertain. V lost 0 bases and J lost 0, with 6 bases in between. This CDR3 spans 15 amino acids. The germline V gene has CDR1 SGHNT and CDR2 YYREEE (reference sequence). CDR3 in amino acids: CASSLGSATNEKLFF. CDR3 sequence (DNA): TGTGCCAGCAGCTTGGGCTCAGCAACTAATGAAAAACTGTTTTTT.

The V gene is TRBV6-6, the J gene TRBJ2-7; TRBD2 is a possible D gene (6 bases). The length of the CDR3 is 12 residues. V lost 6 bases and J lost 1, with 7 bases in between. The germline CDR1 and CDR2 sequences are MNHNY and SVGAGI (reference sequence). The CDR3 nucleotides are TGTGCCAGCAGACGGGAGTCCTACGAGCAGTACTTC. This codes for CASRRESYEQYF.

The CDR3 region is CACAGRGAYEQYF. CDR3 bases: TGTGCCTGTGCCGGACGGGGGGCCTACGAGCAGTACTTC. V is TRBV30 and J is TRBJ2-7; TRBD2 matches at 7 bases. This CDR3 has 13 amino acids. The junction had 7 bases not matched to a gene; V was cut back by 6 bases and J by 2 bases. Germline CDR1 is GTSNPN and CDR2 is SVGIG (reference sequence).

The chain recombines TRBV7-9 with TRBJ2-1; 8 positions match TRBD2. Trimming at V came to 5 bases and at J to 4 bases, leaving 13 bases not matched to a gene. This CDR3 is built from 17 residues. Germline values: CDR1 SEHNR, CDR2 FQNEAQ (reference sequence). CDR3 DNA: TGTGCCAGCAGCCCAGGGCCTAGCGGGCCTGGGTACAATGAGCAGTTCTTC. As protein: CASSPGPSGPGYNEQFF.

This chain connects TRBV11-2 to TRBJ2-1, with D perhaps matching TRBD2 (5 bases). The V gene lost 8 bases and the J gene lost 7 bases, with 15 bases spanning the gap. Germline loops: CDR1 SGHAT, CDR2 FQNNGV. CDR3 size: 13 residues. The CDR3 spells CASGELGLNEQFF. CDR3 bases: TGTGCCAGCGGGGAGTTGGGTCTTAATGAGCAGTTCTTC.